These T cell receptor beta chains were read from a single sample in a study of blood T cell repertoires in COVID-19. This table comes from immunoSEQ multiplex PCR, and its TCRdb copy is limited to in-frame clones, with some not included. This sample has some 210,000 clones, with 65% to 85% found just once. The material sequenced was peripheral blood. The receptors here all came from a man aged 45-60 years with active or convalescent COVID-19. CDR3s include the opening cysteine and the closing phenylalanine or tryptophan. D genes are given only for firm matches.

d_gene	v_gene	j_gene	CDR3aa
.	TRBV7-2	TRBJ2-7	CASSDAGSRSYEQYF
TRBD1	TRBV19	TRBJ2-1	CASTPTGTVYNEQFF
TRBD1	TRBV24-1	TRBJ1-1	CATSDPTGGDTEAFF
.	TRBV5-5	TRBJ2-1	CASSLGGGNYNEQFF
.	TRBV20-1	TRBJ2-1	CSVPLDEQFF
.	TRBV4-1	TRBJ2-7	CASSHASDSGTYEQYF
.	TRBV6-1	TRBJ1-6	CASSESGPGSPLHF
TRBD2	TRBV18	TRBJ2-7	CASSPSGSAGGWHEQYF
.	TRBV6-5	TRBJ2-7	CASSRDNYEQYF
TRBD2	TRBV19	TRBJ2-1	CASSKLAGGPGVEQFF
.	TRBV27	TRBJ2-3	CASSLRPSRADTQYF
.	TRBV7-2	TRBJ2-7	CASSSLGAGTSYEQYF
TRBD1	TRBV27	TRBJ1-1	CASSLSIRGDTEAFF
TRBD1	TRBV7-9	TRBJ2-3	CASSLRQGEDTQYF
TRBD1	TRBV5-6	TRBJ2-7	CASKPPSGQGAYEQYF
.	TRBV10-3	TRBJ1-4	CAISAAIGEVNEKLFF
.	TRBV28	TRBJ1-6	CASRTGSSYNSPLHF
.	TRBV30	TRBJ1-5	CAWNVTGLNQPQHF
.	TRBV28	TRBJ2-6	CASRGRGSGANVLTF
.	TRBV11-2	TRBJ1-5	CASSLDGASGQPQHF
TRBD2	TRBV12-3/TRBV12-4	TRBJ2-3	CASRSGLAGASYF
TRBD1	TRBV7-2	TRBJ1-2	CASSFGGGTGRSYTF
.	TRBV7-8	TRBJ1-2	CASSLRTAEWDYGYTF
.	TRBV20-1	TRBJ1-1	CSAGRSTEAFF
TRBD1	TRBV19	TRBJ1-1	CASSFGPIPGGTEAFF
TRBD2	TRBV5-1	TRBJ2-1	CASSAMGDRDYHSYNEQFF
.	TRBV7-9	TRBJ1-2	CASSRSGAFNYGYTF
TRBD2	TRBV28	TRBJ2-5	CASSLRLAGGQETQYF
.	TRBV18	TRBJ1-1	CASSRGLDAEAFF
TRBD2	TRBV6-2/TRBV6-3	TRBJ2-3	CASSFLAGTDTQYF
.	TRBV7-8	TRBJ1-1	CASSSTPGNTEAFF
TRBD1	TRBV7-9	TRBJ1-1	CASSSGQGATEAFF
.	TRBV20-1	TRBJ1-1	CSASFSAPGEWNTEAFF
TRBD2	TRBV2	TRBJ2-1	CASSEGPASGNEQFF
.	TRBV9	TRBJ1-5	CASSPTGGNQPQHF
TRBD2	TRBV10-1	TRBJ2-2	CASSVTSGGNTGELFF
.	TRBV5-5	TRBJ2-7	CASSLAGRAPASVYEQYF
TRBD2	TRBV5-1	TRBJ2-7	CASSLNGGGPLEQYF
TRBD1	TRBV7-2	TRBJ1-2	CASSRGQGASGYTF
TRBD2	TRBV10-3	TRBJ2-3	CAINPGTSGSGDPDTQYF
TRBD1	TRBV6-6	TRBJ2-7	CASRIRDRGAYEQYF
.	TRBV24-1	TRBJ2-1	CATSGGQRRANEQFF
.	TRBV5-1	TRBJ1-1	CASSFTVMNTEAFF
.	TRBV29-1	TRBJ2-7	CSVEKGYKIHEQYF
TRBD1	TRBV5-1	TRBJ2-7	CASSAGTGVHYEQYF
.	TRBV5-6	TRBJ2-7	CASSLMGVGSEQYF
.	TRBV11-2	TRBJ2-1	CASRSYSSYNEQFF
TRBD1	TRBV5-4	TRBJ2-1	CASSTGQGALNEQFF
TRBD1	TRBV29-1	TRBJ2-7	CSVEDRAYEQYF
TRBD1	TRBV2	TRBJ1-2	CASRGDRLWDRYTF
.	TRBV5-1	TRBJ1-1	CASSLASGGSTEAFF
TRBD1	TRBV5-8	TRBJ2-5	CASSWGQGVVQETQYF
TRBD2	TRBV7-3	TRBJ2-2	CASSFGLAGESSVGELFF
TRBD1	TRBV4-3	TRBJ1-2	CASSQGGTGGLNYGYTF
TRBD1	TRBV7-9	TRBJ1-4	CASSSLRGGQGNEKLFF